This T cell receptor beta chain was documented in a study of tumor and adjacent non-tumor tissue in lung cancer. Study-wide results and caveats: Patients with more diverse tumor TCRs had worse survival.

As to this clonotype: Its antigen is not identified. A read error may account for a junction end that differs from germline.

The library came from three nested PCR rounds adapted from ARM-PCR protocols. TCRdb used MiXCR to reprocess the multiplex PCR reads, holding one entry per CDR3 protein. The sample lists 60,000 to 80,000 distinct CDR3 sequences, 55% to 70% seen once, with roughly 26% in the top ten. The germline V gene has CDR1 SGHAT and CDR2 FQNNGV. This CDR3 is built from 13 residues. RNA was extracted from bulk tissue without any cell sorting. More than 3 cm separated this lung sample from the edge of the tumor. The receptor's source is a woman between 50 and 59 years old with non-small cell lung cancer. This chain joins TRBV11-2 and TRBJ2-7; D remains ambiguous. The sample was distant non-tumor lung tissue. The CDR3 nucleotides read TGTGCCAGGAGCTTAGAGTCGGTGGGCGAGCAGTACTTC. Protein sequence: CARSLESVGEQYF.